The 17 T cell receptor beta chains presented below share a single source sample, sequenced in a study of immune evolution from preneoplasia to lung adenocarcinoma. The assay was immunoSEQ multiplex PCR, and TCRdb's table has in-frame clones only and misses some. The sample contains about 6,600 clones, about 85% of which appear only once. The specimen sequenced was FFPE invasive lung adenocarcinoma tissue. All receptors come from a person aged 50-70 years with lung adenocarcinoma.

This chain connects TRBV6-1 to TRBJ2-7; 8 nucleotides align to TRBD1. The junction had 5 bases not matched to a gene; V was cut back by 3 bases and J by 1 base. Germline values: CDR1 MNHNS, CDR2 SASEGT. CDR3 length: 15 residues. CDR3 residues: CASSEDRVGSYEQYF. Here the CDR3 DNA reads TGTGCCAGCAGTGAGGACAGGGTCGGGTCCTACGAGCAGTACTTC.

The chain links TRBV7-6 to TRBJ2-2, with D unresolved. V gave up 3 bases and J gave up 4 bases, with 6 bases separating them. Germline CDR1 is SGHVS and CDR2 is FNYEAQ. The CDR3 covers 13 residues. This CDR3 is CASSFGVTGELFF. CDR3 DNA: TGTGCCAGCAGCTTTGGGGTCACCGGGGAGCTGTTTTTT.

The chain joins TRBV19 to TRBJ2-7; unclear D gene. Germline CDR1 is LNHDA and CDR2 is SQIVND (reference sequence). This CDR3 is 14 amino acids long. V lost 4 bases to trimming and J lost 4 bases, with 14 bases between them. The CDR3 DNA is TGTGCCAGTAGTACTTCGCCGGGTGGTTACGAGCAGTACTTC. Its translation: CASSTSPGGYEQYF.

This clone was counted a single time. The chain links TRBV25-1 to TRBJ2-5, with 8 nucleotides matching TRBD1. The CDR3 extends over 15 amino acids. V shed 1 base, J shed 5 bases, and the junction held 6 bases outside the gene matches. Germline lookup yields CDR1 MGHDK and CDR2 SYGVNS. The DNA for the CDR3 is TGTGCCAGCAGTGAATGGTCAGGGGGCGCGGAGACCCAGTACTTC. Residues: CASSEWSGGAETQYF.

The rearrangement joins TRBV11-2 to TRBJ2-7; a weak D match, TRBD2 (6 bases). The CDR3 has 15 amino acids. From germline, CDR1 is SGHAT and CDR2 FQNNGV. V lost 6 bases and J lost 2, with 17 bases in between. This CDR3 reads CASSQQEGFTYEQYF. Written as DNA, the CDR3 is TGTGCCAGCAGTCAACAGGAGGGATTTACCTACGAGCAGTACTTC.

The V gene is TRBV18, the J gene TRBJ1-3; D is unclear. Per the germline V gene, CDR1 is KGHSH and CDR2 is LQKENI. Trimming pared 1 base from V and 0 bases from J, leaving 13 bases between. The CDR3 sequence is 17 residues long. CDR3 nucleotide sequence: TGTGCCAGCTCACCACGGACGACGGACCGCTCTGGAAACACCATATATTTT. Its protein is CASSPRTTDRSGNTIYF.

This chain uses TRBV27 with TRBJ2-7, with D maybe TRBD1 (5 bases). V lost 5 bases and J 3 bases, leaving 11 bases between the germline ends. Germline lookup yields CDR1 MNHEY and CDR2 SMNVEV (reference sequence). This CDR3 has 13 residues. The CDR3 region has the DNA TGTGCCAGCAGTCGACAGAGCCACTACGAGCAGTACTTC. Its protein product is CASSRQSHYEQYF.

The V gene is TRBV10-3, the J gene TRBJ2-1; 11 nucleotides align to TRBD1. Trimming cost V 7 bases and J 6 bases; bases outside gene matches: 11. The CDR3 consists of 16 residues. The germline gives CDR1 ENHRY, CDR2 SYGVKD. The CDR3 reads CAITPGQGAIRNEQFF. The CDR3 DNA sequence: TGTGCCATCACCCCCGGACAGGGGGCGATTCGCAATGAGCAGTTCTTC.

The chain uses TRBV7-3 and TRBJ1-5; possibly TRBD1 for D (6 bases). The ends were cut back, 3 bases at V and 0 bases at J, with 18 bases in the middle. The CDR3 covers 18 residues. CDR1 SGHTA and CDR2 FQGTGA come from the germline V gene. The CDR3 nucleotides read TGTGCCAGCAGCTTCGGGAGGGGGAATTGGTATAGCAATCAGCCCCAGCATTTT. This encodes CASSFGRGNWYSNQPQHF.

The rearrangement links TRBV18 to TRBJ2-2; 12 nucleotides match TRBD1. With 5 bases clipped from V and 6 bases from J, the junction kept 7 bases outside the gene matches. The CDR3 contains 16 residues. CDR1 is KGHSH, CDR2 LQKENI, per germline. CDR3 nucleotides: TGTGCCAGCTCAAAAACGGGACAGGGGGCCTCCGGGGAGCTGTTTTTT. This encodes CASSKTGQGASGELFF. Drawing the rest from reference TRBV18 and TRBJ2-2, the complete variable domain is NAGVMQNPRHLVRRRGQEARLRCSPMKGHSHVYWYRQLPEEGLKFMVYLQKENIIDESGMPKERFSAEFPKEGPSILRIQQVVRGDSAAYFCASSKTGQGASGELFFGEGSRLTVL.

J is TRBJ1-5 and V is TRBV29-1; 9 nucleotides line up with TRBD1. Germline V gene sequence: CDR1 SQVTM, CDR2 ANQGSEA. The ends lost 5 bases at V and 7 bases at J; junction bases unmatched: 6. CDR3 length equals 13 residues. CDR3 residues: CSVRDRDDQPQHF. CDR3 nucleotide sequence: TGCAGCGTTCGGGACAGGGATGACCAGCCCCAGCATTTT.

V is TRBV27 and J is TRBJ2-7; no clear D. The CDR3 runs 13 residues. Between the trimmed V and J ends, which lost 2 bases and 0 bases, there was a span of 5 bases. The germline CDR1 and CDR2 sequences are MNHEY and SMNVEV (reference sequence). The CDR3 bases are TGTGCCAGCAGTTTAAGTTACTCCTACGAGCAGTACTTC. Translation: CASSLSYSYEQYF.

This chain joins TRBV11-2 and TRBJ2-7, with a weak D call TRBD1 (6 bases). This CDR3 comprises 13 residues. The germline V and J ends were trimmed by 5 bases and 3 bases, with 11 bases remaining between them. The germline V gene encodes CDR1 SGHAT and CDR2 FQNNGV. CDR3 loop: CASSERQDYEQYF. The CDR3 bases are TGTGCCAGCAGCGAGAGACAGGACTACGAGCAGTACTTC.

DNA of the CDR3: TGTGCCAGCAGTCCCCAGGGTGAGCAGTCCTACAATGAGCAGTTCTTC. Translation: CASSPQGEQSYNEQFF. V is TRBV6-4 and J is TRBJ2-1; the D gene is possibly TRBD1 (5 bases). V shed 5 bases and J shed 1 base, with 15 bases lying between them. This CDR3 contains 16 residues. Germline V gives CDR1 MRHNA, CDR2 SNTAGT.

This chain links TRBV6-6 with TRBJ2-7, with 8 bases fitting TRBD2. Germline V gene sequence: CDR1 MNHNY, CDR2 SVGAGI (reference sequence). This CDR3 spans 14 amino acids. With 7 bases clipped from V and 2 bases from J, the junction kept 7 bases outside the gene matches. DNA for the CDR3: TGTGCCAGCACCCACAGCGGGAGCGCCTACGAGCAGTACTTC. This sequence encodes CASTHSGSAYEQYF.

V and J are TRBV11-2 and TRBJ1-1; D is perhaps TRBD1 (5 bases). This CDR3 region has 11 residues. Trimming stripped 6 bases from V and 10 bases from J, with 12 bases between. Looked up from germline, CDR1 is SGHAT and CDR2 is FQNNGV. The CDR3 sequence is CASRGVSRAFF. In DNA, the CDR3 is TGTGCCAGCAGAGGGGTTTCTCGAGCTTTCTTT.

V usage is TRBV2 and J usage is TRBJ2-3; 14 bases match TRBD2. After removal of 8 bases from V and 5 bases from J, the junction contained 6 bases not matched to a gene. The CDR3 has 15 residues. Germline-derived CDR1 and CDR2 are SNHLY and FYNNEI. DNA for the CDR3: TGTGCCAGCGAGACTAGCGGGAGGGCCGTAGATACGCAGTATTTT. Protein sequence: CASETSGRAVDTQYF.